This TCR beta chain was sequenced for a study of T cells expressing NK-cell markers. Reprocessing the 5' RACE reads, TCRdb reports a single entry for every CDR3 protein and omits DNA. The repertoire table contains around 380,000 distinct CDR3 sequences. From germline, CDR1 is MDHEN and CDR2 SYDVKM. The CDR3 runs to 13 residues. Sequencing was carried out using blood T cells: a sorted CD56 or NKG2C T cell subset, CD4+ or CD8+ T cells, or bulk PBMC T cells (not recorded which). The rearrangement links TRBV28 to TRBJ1-1; TCRdb's D call, TRBD1, is unchecked because there is no DNA. This TCR came from a woman aged 50 to 65 in good health. The CDR3 is CASSSGLVVGAFF.